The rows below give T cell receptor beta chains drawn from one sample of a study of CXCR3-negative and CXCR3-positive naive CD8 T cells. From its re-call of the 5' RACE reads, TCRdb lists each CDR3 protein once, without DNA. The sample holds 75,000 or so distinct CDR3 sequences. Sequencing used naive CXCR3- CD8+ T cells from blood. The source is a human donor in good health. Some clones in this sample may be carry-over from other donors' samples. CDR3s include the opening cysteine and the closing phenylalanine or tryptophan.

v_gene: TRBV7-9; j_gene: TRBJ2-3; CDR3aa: CASSLPGYGGTDTQYF
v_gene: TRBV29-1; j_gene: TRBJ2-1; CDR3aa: CSVGPGQPLFTINEQFF
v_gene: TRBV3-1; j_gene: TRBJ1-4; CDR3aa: CASSQAINEKLFF
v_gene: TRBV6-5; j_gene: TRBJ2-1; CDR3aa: CASSTGRSSYNEQFF
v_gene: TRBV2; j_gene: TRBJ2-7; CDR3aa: CASSGTARREQYF
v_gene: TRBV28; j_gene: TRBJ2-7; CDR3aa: CASSIPHQSVSYEQYF
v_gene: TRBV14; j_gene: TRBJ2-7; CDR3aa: CASSHADRFYEQYF
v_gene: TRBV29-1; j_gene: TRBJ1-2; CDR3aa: CSVAGGDSYGYTF
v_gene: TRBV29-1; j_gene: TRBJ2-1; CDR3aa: CSERWGGGDEQFF
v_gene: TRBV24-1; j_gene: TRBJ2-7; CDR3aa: CATSDLYEQYF
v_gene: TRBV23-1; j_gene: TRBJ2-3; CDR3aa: CASSQSTPQGSTDTQYF
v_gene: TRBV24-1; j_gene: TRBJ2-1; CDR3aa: CATSAGQSSYNEQFF
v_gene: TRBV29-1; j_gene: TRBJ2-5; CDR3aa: CSVEGSPRERETQYF
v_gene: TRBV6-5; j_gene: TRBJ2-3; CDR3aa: CASSYSNWAGGADTQYF
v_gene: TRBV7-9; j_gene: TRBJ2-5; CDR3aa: CASRRQNQETQYF
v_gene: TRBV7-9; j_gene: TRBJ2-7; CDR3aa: CASSSGLAGRTKSYEQDF
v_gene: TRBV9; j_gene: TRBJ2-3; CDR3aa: CASSAPGRADTQYF
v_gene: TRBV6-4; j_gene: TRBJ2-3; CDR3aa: CASSDGTGGTDTQYF
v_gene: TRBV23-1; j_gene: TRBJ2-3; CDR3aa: CASSQQGYSTDTQYF
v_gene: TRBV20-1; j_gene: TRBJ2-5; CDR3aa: CSARAKEGRPGGLWETQYF
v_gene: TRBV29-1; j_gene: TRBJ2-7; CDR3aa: CSVEGPGDYEQYF
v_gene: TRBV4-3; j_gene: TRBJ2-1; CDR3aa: CASSQDRWGRLAHQFF
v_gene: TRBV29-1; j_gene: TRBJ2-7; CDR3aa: CSVESEGETYEQYF
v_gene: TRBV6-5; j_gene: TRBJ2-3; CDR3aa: CASGSVDTQYF
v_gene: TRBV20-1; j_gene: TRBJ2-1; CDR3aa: CSALKGASGYNEQFF
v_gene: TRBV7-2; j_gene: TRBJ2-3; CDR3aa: CASSRTSGGQGWTDTQYF
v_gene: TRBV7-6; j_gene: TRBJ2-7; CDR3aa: CASSSRDSSYEQYF
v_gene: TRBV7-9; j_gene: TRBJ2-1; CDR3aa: CASSLILAGSYNEQFF
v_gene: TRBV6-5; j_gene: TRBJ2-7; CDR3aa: CASEDSSYEQYF
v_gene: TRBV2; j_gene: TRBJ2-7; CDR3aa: CASRDRGLSYEQYF
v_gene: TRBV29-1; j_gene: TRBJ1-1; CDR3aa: CSASTSGTGGRAFF
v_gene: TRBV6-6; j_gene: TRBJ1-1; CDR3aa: CASSYSGQGHEAFF
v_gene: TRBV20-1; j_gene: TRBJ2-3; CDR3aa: CSARGRTDTQYF
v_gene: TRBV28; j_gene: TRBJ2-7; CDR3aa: CASRVAVPREGQYF
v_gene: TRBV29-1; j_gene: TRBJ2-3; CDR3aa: CSVEGVASGRTDTQYF
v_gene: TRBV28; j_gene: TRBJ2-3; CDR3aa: CARSIPGQGGRRNTQYF
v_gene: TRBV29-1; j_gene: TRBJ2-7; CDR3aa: CSVDQGHSYEQYF
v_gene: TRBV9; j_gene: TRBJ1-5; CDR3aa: CASGTGGNQPQHF
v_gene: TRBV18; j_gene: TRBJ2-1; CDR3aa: CASSPGQRNEQFF
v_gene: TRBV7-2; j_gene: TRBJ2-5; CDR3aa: CASSLAGSIQETQYF
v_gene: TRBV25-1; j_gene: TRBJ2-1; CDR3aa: CASSESGQYNEQFF
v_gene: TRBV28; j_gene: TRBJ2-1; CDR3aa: CASSLIAGLNNEQFF
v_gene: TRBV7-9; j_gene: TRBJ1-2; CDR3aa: CASSTGPSLVYTF
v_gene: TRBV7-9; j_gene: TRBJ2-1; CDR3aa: CASSHRDSSDEQFF
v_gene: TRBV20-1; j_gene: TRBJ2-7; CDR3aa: CSARDVSSSGGPSYEQYF